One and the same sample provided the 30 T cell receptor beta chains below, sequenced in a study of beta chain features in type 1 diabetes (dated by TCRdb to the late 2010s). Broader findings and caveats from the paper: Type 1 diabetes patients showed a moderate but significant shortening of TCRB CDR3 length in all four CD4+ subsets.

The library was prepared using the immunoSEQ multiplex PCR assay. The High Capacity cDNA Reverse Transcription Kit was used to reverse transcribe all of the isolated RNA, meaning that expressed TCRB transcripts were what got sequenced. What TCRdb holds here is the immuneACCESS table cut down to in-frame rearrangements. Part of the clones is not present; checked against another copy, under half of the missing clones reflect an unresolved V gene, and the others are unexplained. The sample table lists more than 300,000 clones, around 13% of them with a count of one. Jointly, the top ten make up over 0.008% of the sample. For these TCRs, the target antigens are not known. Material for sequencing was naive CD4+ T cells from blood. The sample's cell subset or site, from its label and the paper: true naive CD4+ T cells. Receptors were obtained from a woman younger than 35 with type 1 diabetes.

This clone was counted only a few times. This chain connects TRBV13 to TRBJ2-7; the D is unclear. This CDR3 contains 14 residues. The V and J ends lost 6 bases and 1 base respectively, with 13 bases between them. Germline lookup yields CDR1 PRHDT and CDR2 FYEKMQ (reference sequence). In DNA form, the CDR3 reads TGTGCCAGCAGGGAGAGCAGAGCGTCCTACGAGCAGTACTTC. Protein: CASRESRASYEQYF. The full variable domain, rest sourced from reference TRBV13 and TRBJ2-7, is AAGVIQSPRHLIKEKRETATLKCYPIPRHDTVYWYQQGPGQDPQFLISFYEKMQSDKGSIPDRFSAQQFSDYHSELNMSSLELGDSALYFCASRESRASYEQYFGPGTRLTVT.

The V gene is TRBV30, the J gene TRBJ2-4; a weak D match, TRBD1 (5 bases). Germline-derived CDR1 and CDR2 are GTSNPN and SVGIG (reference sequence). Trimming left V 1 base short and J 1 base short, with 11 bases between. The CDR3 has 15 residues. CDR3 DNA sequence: TGTGCCTGGAGTGGGGGCCATGTGGCCAAAAACATTCAGTACTTC. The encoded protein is CAWSGGHVAKNIQYF.

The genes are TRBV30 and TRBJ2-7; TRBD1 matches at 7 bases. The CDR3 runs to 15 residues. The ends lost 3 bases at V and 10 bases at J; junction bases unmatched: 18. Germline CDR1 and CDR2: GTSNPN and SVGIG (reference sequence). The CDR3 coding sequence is TGTGCCTGGAGACCGGACCGGGACAGAATATCATTACAGTACTTC. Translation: CAWRPDRDRISLQYF.

Here the CDR3 reads CASRVDRREGEKLFF. CDR3 DNA sequence: TGTGCCAGCCGAGTGGACAGGCGCGAGGGCGAAAAACTGTTTTTT. This chain connects TRBV25-1 to TRBJ1-4; 7 nucleotides agree with TRBD1. Germline V lookup: CDR1 MGHDK, CDR2 SYGVNS. Losses at the gene ends were 8 bases for V and 8 bases for J; bases not matched to a gene: 14. The CDR3 covers 15 residues.

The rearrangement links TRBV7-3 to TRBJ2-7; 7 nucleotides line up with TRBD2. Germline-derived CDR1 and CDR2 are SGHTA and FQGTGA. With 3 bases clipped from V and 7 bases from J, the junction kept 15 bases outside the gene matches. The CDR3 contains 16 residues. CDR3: CASSFFAGAPPGEQYF. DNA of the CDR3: TGTGCCAGCAGCTTCTTTGCGGGAGCCCCGCCAGGGGAGCAGTACTTC.

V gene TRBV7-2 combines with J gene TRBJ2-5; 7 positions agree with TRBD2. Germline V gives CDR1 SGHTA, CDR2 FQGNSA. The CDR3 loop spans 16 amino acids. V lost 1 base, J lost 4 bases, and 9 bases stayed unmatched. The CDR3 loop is CASSLGAPGLRETQYF. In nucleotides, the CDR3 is TGTGCCAGCAGCTTAGGCGCCCCGGGACTACGAGAGACCCAGTACTTC.

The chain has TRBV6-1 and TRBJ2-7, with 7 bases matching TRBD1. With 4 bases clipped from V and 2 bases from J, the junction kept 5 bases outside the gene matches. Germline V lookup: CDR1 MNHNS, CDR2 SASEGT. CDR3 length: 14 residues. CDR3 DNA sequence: TGTGCCAGCAGTGGGGTGACAGGGCCCTACGAGCAGTACTTC. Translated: CASSGVTGPYEQYF.

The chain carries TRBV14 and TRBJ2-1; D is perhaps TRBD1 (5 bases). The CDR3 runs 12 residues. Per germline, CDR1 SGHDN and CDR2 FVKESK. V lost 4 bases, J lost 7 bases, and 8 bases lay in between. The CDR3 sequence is CASSRRVNEQFF. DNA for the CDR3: TGTGCCAGCAGCCGCAGGGTAAATGAGCAGTTCTTC.

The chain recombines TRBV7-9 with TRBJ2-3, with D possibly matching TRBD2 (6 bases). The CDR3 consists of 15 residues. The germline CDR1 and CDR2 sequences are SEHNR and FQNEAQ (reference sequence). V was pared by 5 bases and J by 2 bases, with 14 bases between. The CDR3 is CASSNLAGLTDTQYF. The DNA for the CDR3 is TGTGCCAGCAGCAACCTGGCGGGGCTCACAGATACGCAGTATTTT.

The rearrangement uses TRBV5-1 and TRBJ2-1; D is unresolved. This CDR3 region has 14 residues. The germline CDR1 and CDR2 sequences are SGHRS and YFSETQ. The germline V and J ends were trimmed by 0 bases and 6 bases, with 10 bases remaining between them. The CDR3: CASSLGQNLNEQFF. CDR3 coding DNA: TGCGCCAGCAGCTTGGGCCAGAACCTCAATGAGCAGTTCTTC.

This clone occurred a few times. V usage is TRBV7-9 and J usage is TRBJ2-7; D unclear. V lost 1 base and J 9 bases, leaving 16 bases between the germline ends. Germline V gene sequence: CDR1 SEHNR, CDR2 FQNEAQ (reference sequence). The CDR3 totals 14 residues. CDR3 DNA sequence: TGTGCCAGCAGCTTAGATAGCCCCCCTCTCGTGCAGTACTTC. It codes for CASSLDSPPLVQYF.

The CDR3 sequence: CASSLPTSSHEQFF. The CDR3 nucleotides are TGTGCCAGCAGCCTCCCGACTAGTAGCCATGAGCAGTTCTTC. The chain is built from TRBV7-9 and TRBJ2-1; D is perhaps TRBD2 (6 bases). Germline values: CDR1 SEHNR, CDR2 FQNEAQ (reference sequence). The CDR3 is made up of 14 amino acids. V gave up 5 bases and J gave up 8 bases, with 16 bases separating them.

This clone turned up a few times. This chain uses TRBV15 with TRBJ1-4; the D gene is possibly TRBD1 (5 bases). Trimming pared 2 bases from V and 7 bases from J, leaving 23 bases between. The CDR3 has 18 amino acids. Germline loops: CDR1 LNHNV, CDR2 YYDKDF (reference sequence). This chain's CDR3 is CATSRTSEGGIGGEKLFF. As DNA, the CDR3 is TGTGCCACCAGCAGAACTTCCGAGGGAGGGATCGGGGGTGAAAAACTGTTTTTT.

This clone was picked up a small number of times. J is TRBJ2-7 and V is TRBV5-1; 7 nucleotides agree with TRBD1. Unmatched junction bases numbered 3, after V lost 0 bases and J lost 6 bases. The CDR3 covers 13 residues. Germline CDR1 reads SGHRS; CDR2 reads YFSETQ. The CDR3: CASSLGNRGEQYF. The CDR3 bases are TGCGCCAGCAGCTTGGGAAACAGGGGCGAGCAGTACTTC.

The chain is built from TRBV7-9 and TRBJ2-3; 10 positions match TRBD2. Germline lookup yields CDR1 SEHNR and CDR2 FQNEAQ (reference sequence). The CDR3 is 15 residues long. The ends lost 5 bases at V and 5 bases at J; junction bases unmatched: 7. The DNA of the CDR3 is TGTGCCAGCAGCATCAGCGGGGGGGCTTTAGATACGCAGTATTTT. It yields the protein CASSISGGALDTQYF.

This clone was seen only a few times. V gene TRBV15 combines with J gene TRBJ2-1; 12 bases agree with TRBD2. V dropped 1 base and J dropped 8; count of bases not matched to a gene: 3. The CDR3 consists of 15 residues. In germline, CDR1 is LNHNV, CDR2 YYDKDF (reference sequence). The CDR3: CATSRASGGADEQFF. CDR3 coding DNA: TGTGCCACCAGCAGAGCTAGCGGGGGGGCGGATGAGCAGTTCTTC.

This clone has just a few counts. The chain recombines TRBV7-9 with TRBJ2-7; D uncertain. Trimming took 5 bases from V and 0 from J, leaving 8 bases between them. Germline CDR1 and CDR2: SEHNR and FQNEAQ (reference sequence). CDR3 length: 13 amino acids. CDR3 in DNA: TGTGCCAGCAGCCGTCCCAGCTCCTACGAGCAGTACTTC. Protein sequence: CASSRPSSYEQYF. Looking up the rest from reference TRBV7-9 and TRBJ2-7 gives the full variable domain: DTGVSQNPRHKITKRGQNVTFRCDPISEHNRLYWYRQTLGQGPEFLTYFQNEAQLEKSRLLSDRFSAERPKGSFSTLEIQRTEQGDSAMYLCASSRPSSYEQYFGPGTRLTVT.

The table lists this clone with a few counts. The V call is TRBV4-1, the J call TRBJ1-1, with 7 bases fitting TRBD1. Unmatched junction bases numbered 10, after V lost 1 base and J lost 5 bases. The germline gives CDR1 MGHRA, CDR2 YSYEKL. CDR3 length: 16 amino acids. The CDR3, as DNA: TGCGCCAGCAGCCAAGGTGCGAGGGGGCGACGAACTGAAGCTTTCTTT. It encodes CASSQGARGRRTEAFF.

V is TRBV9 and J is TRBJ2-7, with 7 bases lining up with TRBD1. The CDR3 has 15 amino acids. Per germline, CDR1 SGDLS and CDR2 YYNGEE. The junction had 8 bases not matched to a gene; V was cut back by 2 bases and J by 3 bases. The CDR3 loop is CASSVQGTDHYEQYF. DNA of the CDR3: TGTGCCAGCAGCGTCCAGGGGACAGATCACTACGAGCAGTACTTC.

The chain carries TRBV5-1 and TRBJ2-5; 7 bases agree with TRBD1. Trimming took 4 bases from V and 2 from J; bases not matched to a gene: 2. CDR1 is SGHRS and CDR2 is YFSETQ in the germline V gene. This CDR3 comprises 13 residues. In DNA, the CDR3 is TGCGCCAGCAGCAGGGGACAGCAAGAGACCCAGTACTTC. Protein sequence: CASSRGQQETQYF.

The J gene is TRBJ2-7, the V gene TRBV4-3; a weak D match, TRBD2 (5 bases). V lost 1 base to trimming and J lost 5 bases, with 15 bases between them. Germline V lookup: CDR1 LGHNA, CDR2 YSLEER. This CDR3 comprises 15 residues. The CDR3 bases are TGCGCCAGCAGCCAAGGGACCCCGGGGAGAGACGAGCAGTACTTC. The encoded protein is CASSQGTPGRDEQYF.

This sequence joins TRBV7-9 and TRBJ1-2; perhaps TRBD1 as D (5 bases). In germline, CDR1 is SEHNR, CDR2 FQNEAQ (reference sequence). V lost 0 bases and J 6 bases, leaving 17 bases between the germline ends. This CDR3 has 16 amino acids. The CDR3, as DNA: TGTGCCAGCAGCTTAGCGGGACTTCTCCCGGGGGATGGCTACACCTTC. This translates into CASSLAGLLPGDGYTF.

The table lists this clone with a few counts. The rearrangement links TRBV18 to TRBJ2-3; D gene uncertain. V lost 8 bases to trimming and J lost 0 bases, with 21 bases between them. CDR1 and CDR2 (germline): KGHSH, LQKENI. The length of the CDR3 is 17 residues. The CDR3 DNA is TGTGCCAGCCATTTCCCTCCGACATTTGGTAGCACAGATACGCAGTATTTT. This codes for CASHFPPTFGSTDTQYF. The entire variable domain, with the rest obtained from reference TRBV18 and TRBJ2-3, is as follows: NAGVMQNPRHLVRRRGQEARLRCSPMKGHSHVYWYRQLPEEGLKFMVYLQKENIIDESGMPKERFSAEFPKEGPSILRIQQVVRGDSAAYFCASHFPPTFGSTDTQYFGPGTRLTVL.

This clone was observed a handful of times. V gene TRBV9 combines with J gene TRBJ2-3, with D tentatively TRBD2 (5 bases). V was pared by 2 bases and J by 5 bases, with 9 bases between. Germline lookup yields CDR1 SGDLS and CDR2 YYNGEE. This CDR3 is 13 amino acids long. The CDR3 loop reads CASSVAGLDTQYF. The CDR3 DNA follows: TGTGCCAGCAGCGTGGCGGGCCTAGATACGCAGTATTTT.

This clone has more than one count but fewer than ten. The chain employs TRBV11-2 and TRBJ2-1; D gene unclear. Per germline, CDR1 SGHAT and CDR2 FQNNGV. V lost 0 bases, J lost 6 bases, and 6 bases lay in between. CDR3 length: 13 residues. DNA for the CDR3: TGTGCCAGCAGCTTAGATTTGAGCAATGAGCAGTTCTTC. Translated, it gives CASSLDLSNEQFF.

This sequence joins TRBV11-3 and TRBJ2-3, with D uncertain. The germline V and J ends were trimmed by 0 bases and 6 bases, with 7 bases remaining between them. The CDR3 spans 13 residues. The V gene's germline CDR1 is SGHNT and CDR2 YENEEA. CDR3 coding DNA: TGTGCCAGCAGCTTAGAGTTCCGGGATACGCAGTATTTT. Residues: CASSLEFRDTQYF.

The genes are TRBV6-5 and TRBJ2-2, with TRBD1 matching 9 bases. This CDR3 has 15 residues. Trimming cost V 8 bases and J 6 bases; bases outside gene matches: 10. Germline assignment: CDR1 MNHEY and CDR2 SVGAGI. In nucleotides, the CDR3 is TGTGCCAGCGCCGGGACAGGGATAATCGCCGGGGAGCTGTTTTTT. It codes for CASAGTGIIAGELFF.

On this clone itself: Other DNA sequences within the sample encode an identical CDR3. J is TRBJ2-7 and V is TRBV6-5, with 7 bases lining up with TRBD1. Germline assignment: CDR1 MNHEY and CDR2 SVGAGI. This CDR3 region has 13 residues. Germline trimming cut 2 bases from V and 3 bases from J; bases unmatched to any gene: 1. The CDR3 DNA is TGTGCCAGCAGTTACCGGGACAGCTACGAGCAGTACTTC. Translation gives CASSYRDSYEQYF.

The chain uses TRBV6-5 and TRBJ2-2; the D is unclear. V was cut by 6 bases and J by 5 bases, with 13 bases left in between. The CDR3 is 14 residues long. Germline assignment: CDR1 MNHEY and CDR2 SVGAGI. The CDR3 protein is CASSRSRLTGELFF. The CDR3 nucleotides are TGTGCCAGCAGCCGCTCCCGACTGACCGGGGAGCTGTTTTTT.

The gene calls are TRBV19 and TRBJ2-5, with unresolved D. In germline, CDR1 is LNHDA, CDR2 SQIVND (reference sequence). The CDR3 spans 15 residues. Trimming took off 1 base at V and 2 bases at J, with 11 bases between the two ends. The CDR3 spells CASSIGGSLQETQYF. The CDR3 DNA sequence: TGTGCCAGTAGTATAGGAGGCAGTCTACAAGAGACCCAGTACTTC.